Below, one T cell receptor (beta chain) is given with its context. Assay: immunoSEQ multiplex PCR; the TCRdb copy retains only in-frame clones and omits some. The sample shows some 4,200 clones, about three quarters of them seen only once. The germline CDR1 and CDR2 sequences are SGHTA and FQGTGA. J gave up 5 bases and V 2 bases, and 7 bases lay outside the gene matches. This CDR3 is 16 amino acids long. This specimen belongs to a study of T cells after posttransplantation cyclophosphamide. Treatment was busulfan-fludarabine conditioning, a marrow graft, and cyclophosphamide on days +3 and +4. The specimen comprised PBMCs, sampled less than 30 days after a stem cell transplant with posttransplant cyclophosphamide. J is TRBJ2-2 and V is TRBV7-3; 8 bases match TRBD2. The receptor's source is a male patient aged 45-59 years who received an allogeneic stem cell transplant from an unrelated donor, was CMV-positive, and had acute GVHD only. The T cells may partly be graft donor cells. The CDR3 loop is CASSLASGRTTGELFF. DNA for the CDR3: TGTGCCAGCAGCTTAGCGAGCGGGAGAACGACCGGGGAGCTGTTTTTT.